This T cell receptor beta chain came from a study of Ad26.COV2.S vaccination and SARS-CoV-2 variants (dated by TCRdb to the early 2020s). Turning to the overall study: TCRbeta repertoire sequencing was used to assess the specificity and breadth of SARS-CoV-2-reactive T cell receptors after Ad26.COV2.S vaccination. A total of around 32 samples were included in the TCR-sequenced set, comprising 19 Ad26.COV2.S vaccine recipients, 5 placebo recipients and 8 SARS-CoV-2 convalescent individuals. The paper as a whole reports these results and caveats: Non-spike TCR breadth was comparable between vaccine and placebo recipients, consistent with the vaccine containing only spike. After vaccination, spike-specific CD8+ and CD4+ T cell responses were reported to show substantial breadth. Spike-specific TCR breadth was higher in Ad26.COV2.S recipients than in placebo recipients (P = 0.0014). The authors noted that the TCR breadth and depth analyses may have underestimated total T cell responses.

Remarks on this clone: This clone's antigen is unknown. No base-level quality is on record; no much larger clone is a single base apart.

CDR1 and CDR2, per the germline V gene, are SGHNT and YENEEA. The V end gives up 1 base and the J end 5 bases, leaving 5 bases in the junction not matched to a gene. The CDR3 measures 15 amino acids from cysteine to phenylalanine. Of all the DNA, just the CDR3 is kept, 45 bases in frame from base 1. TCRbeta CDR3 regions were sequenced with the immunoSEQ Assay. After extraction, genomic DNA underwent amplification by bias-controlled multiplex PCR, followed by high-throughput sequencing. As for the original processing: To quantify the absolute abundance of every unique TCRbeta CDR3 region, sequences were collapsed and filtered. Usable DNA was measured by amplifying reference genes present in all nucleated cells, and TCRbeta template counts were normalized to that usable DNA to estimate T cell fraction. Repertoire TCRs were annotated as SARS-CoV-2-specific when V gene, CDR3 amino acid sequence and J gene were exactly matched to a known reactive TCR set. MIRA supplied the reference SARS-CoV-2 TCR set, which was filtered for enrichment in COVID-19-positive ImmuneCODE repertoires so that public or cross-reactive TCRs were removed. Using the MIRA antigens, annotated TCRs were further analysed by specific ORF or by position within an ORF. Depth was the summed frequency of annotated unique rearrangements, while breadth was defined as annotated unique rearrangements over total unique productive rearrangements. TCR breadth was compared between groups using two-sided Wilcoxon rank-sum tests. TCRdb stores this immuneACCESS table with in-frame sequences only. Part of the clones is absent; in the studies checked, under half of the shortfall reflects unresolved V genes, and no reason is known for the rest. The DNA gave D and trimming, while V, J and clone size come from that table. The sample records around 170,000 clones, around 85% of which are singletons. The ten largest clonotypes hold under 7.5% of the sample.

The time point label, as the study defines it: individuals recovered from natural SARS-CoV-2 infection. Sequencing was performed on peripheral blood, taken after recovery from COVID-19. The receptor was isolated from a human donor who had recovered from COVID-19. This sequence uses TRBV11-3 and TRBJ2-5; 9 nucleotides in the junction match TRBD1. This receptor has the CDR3 CASSLGDRAGETQYF. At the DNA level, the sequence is TGTGCCAGCAGCTTAGGGGACAGGGCTGGGGAGACCCAGTACTTC.